Detailed here is one T cell receptor beta chain. Authors' methods: Estimation of nucleated cell counts was performed using reference gene primer amplification. The protocol was immunoSEQ multiplex PCR, while the TCRdb copy is restricted to in-frame clones and leaves out a portion. V, J and clone size are those of that table, while D and trimming were read from the DNA. Of 200,000 to 250,000 clones in the sample, approximately 90% were seen once. This sample stems from a study of blood T cell repertoires in COVID-19. Study summary: From the United States, Italy and Spain came samples of acute and convalescent COVID-19. T cells, B-cell-depleted T cells, or PBMCs supplied cDNA or gDNA.

Looked up from germline, CDR1 is LGHDT and CDR2 is YNNKEL (reference sequence). V was cut by 1 base and J by 2 bases, with 12 bases left in between. CDR3 size: 16 residues. V and J are TRBV3-1 (or the pseudogene TRBV3-2) and TRBJ1-3; the D gene is possibly TRBD1 (5 bases). Sequencing input: peripheral blood. This TCR came from a man aged 18 to 30 with active or convalescent COVID-19. Here the CDR3 DNA reads TGTGCCAGCAGCCAAGGGTCGGCAGGGACTGGAAACACCATATATTTT. Its protein is CASSQGSAGTGNTIYF.